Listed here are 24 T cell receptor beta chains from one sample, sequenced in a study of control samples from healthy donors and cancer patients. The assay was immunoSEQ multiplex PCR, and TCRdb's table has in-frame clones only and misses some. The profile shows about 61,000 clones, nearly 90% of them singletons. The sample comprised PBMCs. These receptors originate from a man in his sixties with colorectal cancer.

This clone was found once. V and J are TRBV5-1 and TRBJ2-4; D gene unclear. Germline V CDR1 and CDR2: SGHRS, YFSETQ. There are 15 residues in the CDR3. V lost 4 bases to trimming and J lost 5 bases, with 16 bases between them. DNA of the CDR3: TGCGCCAGCAGCCCTGGCTATGGGTGGCAAAACATTCAGTACTTC. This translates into CASSPGYGWQNIQYF.

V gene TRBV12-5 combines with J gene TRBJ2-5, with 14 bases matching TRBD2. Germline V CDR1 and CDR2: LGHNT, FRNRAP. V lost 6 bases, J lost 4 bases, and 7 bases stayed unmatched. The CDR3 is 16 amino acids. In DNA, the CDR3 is TGTGCTAGTGGGACTAGCGGGGGGGCCTTTGGAGAGACCCAGTACTTC. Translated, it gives CASGTSGGAFGETQYF.

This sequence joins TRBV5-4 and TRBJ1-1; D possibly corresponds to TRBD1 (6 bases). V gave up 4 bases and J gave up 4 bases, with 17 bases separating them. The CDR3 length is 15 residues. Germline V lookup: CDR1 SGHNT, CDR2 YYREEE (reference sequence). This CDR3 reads CASSPRGGRGTEAFF. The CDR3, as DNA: TGTGCCAGCAGCCCAAGGGGGGGACGAGGCACTGAAGCTTTCTTT.

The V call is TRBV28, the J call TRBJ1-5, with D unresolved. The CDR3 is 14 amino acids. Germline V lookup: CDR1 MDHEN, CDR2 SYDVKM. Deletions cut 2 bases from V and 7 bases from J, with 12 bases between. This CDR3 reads CASSLRANGQPQHF. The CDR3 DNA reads TGTGCCAGCAGTTTACGGGCGAATGGACAGCCCCAGCATTTT.

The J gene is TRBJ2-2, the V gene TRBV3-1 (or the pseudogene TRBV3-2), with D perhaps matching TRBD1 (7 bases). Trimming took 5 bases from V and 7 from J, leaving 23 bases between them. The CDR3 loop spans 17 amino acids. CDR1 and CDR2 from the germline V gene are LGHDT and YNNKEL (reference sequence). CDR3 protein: CASSRDRRGQKIGELFF. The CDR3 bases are TGTGCCAGCAGCAGAGACCGGAGGGGGCAAAAAATCGGGGAGCTGTTTTTT.

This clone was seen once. The chain's CDR3 is CASSPPRGGYNEQFF. The CDR3 coding sequence is TGTGCCAGCAGCCCCCCCCGGGGGGGGTACAATGAGCAGTTCTTC. The chain carries TRBV14 and TRBJ2-1; 8 bases map to TRBD2. CDR3 length equals 15 residues. The germline gives CDR1 SGHDN, CDR2 FVKESK. The V gene end was trimmed by 4 bases and the J gene end by 4 bases; junction bases not matched to a gene: 6.

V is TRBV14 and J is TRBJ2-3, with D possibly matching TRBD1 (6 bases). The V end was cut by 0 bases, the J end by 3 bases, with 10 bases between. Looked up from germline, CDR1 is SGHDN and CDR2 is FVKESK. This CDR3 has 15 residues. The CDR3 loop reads CASSQDRGRTDTQYF. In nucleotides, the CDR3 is TGTGCCAGCAGCCAAGACAGGGGTCGTACAGATACGCAGTATTTT.

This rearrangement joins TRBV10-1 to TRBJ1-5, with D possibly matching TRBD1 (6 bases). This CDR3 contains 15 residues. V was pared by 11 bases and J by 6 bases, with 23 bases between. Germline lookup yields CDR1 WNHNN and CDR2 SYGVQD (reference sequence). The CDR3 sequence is CAPGSVRTEAQPQHF. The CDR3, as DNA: TGCGCCCCCGGGAGTGTGAGGACAGAGGCTCAGCCCCAGCATTTT.

The DNA of the CDR3 is TGTGCCACCAGCAGAGCCAGGGGACTAGCGGGGGGTGGCAATGAGCAGTTCTTC. Protein: CATSRARGLAGGGNEQFF. This chain connects TRBV15 to TRBJ2-1, with 15 bases lining up with TRBD2. Per the germline V gene, CDR1 is LNHNV and CDR2 is YYDKDF (reference sequence). The CDR3 is 18 amino acids. V shed 1 base, J shed 6 bases, and the junction held 7 bases outside the gene matches.

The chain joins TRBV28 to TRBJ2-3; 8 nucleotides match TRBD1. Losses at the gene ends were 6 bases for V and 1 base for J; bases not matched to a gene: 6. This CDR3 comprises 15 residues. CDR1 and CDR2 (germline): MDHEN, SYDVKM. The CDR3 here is CASSIRGLGTDTQYF. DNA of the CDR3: TGTGCCAGCAGCATCAGGGGGCTGGGCACAGATACGCAGTATTTT.

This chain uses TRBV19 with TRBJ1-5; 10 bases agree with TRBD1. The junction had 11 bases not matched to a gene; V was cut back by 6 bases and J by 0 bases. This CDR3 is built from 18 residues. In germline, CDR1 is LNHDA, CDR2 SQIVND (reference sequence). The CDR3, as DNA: TGTGCCAGTAGAGACCCGGGACAGGGGACCCTTAGCAATCAGCCCCAGCATTTT. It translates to CASRDPGQGTLSNQPQHF.

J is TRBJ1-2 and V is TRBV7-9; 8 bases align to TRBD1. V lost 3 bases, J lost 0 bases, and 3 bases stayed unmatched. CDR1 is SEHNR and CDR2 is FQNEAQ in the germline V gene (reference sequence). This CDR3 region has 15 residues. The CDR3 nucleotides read TGTGCCAGCAGCTTCTGGACAGGGTCTAACTATGGCTACACCTTC. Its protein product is CASSFWTGSNYGYTF.

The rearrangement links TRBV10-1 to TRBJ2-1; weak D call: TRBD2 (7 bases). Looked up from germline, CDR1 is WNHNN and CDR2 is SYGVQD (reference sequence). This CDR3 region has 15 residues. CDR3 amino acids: CPRSGGAGAYNEQFF. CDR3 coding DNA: TGCCCCCGCAGTGGGGGGGCGGGGGCATACAATGAGCAGTTCTTC.

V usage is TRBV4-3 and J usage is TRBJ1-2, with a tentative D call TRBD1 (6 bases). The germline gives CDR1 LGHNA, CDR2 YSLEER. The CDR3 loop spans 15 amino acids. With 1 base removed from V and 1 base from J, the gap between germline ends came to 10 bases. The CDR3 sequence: CASSQGIQGNYGYTF. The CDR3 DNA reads TGCGCCAGCAGCCAAGGCATACAGGGTAACTATGGCTACACCTTC.

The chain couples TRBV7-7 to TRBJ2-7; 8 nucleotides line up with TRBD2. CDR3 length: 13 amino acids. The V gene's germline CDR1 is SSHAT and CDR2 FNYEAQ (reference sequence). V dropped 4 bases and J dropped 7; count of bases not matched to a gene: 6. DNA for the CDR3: TGTGCCAGCAGCTCCAGACTAGCGAGTGAGCAGTACTTC. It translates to CASSSRLASEQYF.

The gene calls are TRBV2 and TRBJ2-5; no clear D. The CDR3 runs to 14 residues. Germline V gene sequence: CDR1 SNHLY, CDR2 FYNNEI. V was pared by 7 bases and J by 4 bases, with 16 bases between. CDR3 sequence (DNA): TGTGCCAGCAAAGGACCCCCGCGTCTAGAGACCCAGTACTTC. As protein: CASKGPPRLETQYF.

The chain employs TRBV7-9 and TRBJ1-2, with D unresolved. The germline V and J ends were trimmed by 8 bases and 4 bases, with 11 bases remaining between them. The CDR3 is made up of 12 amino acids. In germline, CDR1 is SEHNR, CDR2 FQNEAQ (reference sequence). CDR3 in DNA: TGTGCCAGCGGATATTCCACCTATGGCTACACCTTC. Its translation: CASGYSTYGYTF.

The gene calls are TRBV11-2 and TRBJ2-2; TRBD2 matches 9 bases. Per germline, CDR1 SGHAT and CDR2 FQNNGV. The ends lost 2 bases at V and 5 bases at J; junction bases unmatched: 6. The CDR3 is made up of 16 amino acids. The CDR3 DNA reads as TGTGCCAGCAGCTTAACCGCGGGGGGGTGGACCGGGGAGCTGTTTTTT. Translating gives CASSLTAGGWTGELFF.

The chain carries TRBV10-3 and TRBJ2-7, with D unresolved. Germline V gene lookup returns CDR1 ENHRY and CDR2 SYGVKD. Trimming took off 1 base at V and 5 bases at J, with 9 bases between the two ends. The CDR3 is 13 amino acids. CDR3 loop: CAISEWAGNEQYF. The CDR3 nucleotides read TGTGCCATCAGTGAGTGGGCAGGAAACGAGCAGTACTTC.

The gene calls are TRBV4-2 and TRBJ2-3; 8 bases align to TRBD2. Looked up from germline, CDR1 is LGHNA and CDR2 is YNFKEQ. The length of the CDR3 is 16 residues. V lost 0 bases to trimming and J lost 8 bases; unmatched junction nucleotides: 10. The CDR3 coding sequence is TGTGCCAGCAGCCAAGATAGATCCCTAGCGGGCGGTACGCAGTATTTT. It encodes CASSQDRSLAGGTQYF.

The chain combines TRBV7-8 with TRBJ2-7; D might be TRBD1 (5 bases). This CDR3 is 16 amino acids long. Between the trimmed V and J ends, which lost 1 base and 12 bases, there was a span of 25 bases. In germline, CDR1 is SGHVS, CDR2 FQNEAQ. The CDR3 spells CASSLGAGIIGYEWYF. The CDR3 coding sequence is TGTGCCAGCAGCTTAGGGGCAGGGATTATTGGCTACGAATGGTACTTC.

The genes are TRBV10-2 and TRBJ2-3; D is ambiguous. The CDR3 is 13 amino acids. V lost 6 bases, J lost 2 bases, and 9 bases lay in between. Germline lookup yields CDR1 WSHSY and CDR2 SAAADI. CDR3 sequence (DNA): TGCGCCAGCAGGAACCCCTCCACAGATACGCAGTATTTT. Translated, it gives CASRNPSTDTQYF.

CDR3 sequence (DNA): TGTGCCAGTAGGAGCGGGACACGTCAAGGCGGGGAGCTGTTTTTT. Translating gives CASRSGTRQGGELFF. The chain uses TRBV19 and TRBJ2-2; a possible D gene is TRBD2 (7 bases). CDR1 is LNHDA and CDR2 is SQIVND in the germline V gene (reference sequence). The ends were cut back, 6 bases at V and 7 bases at J, with 18 bases in the middle. This CDR3 comprises 15 residues.

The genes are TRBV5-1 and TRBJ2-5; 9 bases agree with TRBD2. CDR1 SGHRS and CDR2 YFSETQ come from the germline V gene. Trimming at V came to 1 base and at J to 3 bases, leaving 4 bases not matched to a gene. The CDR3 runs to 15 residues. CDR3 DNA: TGCGCCAGCAGCTTGAGGGCTAGCGGGGAAGAGACCCAGTACTTC. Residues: CASSLRASGEETQYF.